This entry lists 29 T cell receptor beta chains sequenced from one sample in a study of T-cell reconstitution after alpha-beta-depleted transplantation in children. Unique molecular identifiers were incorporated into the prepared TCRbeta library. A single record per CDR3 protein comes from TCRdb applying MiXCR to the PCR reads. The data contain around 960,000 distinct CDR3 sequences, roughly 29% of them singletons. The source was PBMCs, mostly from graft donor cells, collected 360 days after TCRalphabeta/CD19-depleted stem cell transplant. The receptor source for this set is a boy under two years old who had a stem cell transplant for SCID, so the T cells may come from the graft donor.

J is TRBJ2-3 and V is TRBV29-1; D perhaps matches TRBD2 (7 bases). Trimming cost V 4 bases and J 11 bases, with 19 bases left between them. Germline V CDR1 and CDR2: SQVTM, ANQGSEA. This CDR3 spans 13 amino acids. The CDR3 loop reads CSVGGGAQTKQYF. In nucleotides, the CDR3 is TGCAGCGTTGGTGGGGGGGCGCAGACAAAGCAGTATTTT.

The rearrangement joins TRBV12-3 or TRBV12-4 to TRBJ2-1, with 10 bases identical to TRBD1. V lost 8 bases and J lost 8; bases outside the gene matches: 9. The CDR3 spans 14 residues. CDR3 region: CASRWGQGIDEQFF. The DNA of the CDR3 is TGTGCCAGCCGTTGGGGACAGGGGATCGATGAGCAGTTCTTC.

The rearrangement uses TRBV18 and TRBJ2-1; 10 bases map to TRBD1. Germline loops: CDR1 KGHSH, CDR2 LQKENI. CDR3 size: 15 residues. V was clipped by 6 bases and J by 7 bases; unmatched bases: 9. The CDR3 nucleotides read TGTGCCAGCTCTCAGGGACAGGGGAACATTAATGAGCAGTTCTTC. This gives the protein CASSQGQGNINEQFF.

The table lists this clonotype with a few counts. The CDR3 coding sequence is TGTGCCAGCAGCGTAGGGACAGGGATCATCCCCTACGAGCAGTACTTC. Translating gives CASSVGTGIIPYEQYF. The gene calls are TRBV9 and TRBJ2-7; 8 nucleotides align to TRBD1. The CDR3 totals 16 residues. V shed 0 bases and J 2 bases; nucleotides not matched to a gene: 7. The germline gives CDR1 SGDLS, CDR2 YYNGEE.

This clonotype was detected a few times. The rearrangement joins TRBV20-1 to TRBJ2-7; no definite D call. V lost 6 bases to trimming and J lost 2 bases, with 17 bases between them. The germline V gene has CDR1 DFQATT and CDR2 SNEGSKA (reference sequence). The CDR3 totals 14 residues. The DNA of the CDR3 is TGCAGTGCCCCCCGGGTCCCTGGCCCCTACGAGCAGTACTTC. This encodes CSAPRVPGPYEQYF.

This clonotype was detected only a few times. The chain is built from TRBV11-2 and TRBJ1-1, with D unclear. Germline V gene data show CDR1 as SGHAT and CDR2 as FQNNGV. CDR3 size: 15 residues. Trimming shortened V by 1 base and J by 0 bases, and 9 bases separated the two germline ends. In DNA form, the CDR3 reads TGTGCCAGCAGCTTAGGGGTCTGGATGAACACTGAAGCTTTCTTT. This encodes CASSLGVWMNTEAFF.

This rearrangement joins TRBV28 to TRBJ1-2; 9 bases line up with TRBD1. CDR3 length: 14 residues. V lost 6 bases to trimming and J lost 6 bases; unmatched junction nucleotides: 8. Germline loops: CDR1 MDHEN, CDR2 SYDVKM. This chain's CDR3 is CASRGDRANNGYTF. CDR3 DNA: TGTGCCAGCAGGGGGGACAGGGCGAACAATGGCTACACCTTC.

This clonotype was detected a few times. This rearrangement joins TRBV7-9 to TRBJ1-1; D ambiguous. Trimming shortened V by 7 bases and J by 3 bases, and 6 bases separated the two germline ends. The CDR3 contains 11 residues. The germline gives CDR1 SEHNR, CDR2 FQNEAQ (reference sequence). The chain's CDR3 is CASTPYTEAFF. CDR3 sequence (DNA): TGTGCCAGCACCCCTTACACTGAAGCTTTCTTT.

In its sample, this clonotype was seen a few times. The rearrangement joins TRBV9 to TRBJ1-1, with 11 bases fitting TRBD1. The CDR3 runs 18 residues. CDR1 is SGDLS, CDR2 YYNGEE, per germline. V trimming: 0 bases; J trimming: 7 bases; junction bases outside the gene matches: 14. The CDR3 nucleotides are TGTGCCAGCAGCGTAGGCATCGAGTGGACAGGGGGCGAGGGTGAAGCTTTCTTT. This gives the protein CASSVGIEWTGGEGEAFF.

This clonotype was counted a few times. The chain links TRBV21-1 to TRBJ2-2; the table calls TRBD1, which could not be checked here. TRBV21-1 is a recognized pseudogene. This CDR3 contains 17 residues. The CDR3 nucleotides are TGTGCCAGCAGCAAGGGACAGGGGGGTAAGGACACCGGGGAGCTGTTTTTT. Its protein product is CASSKGQGGKDTGELFF.

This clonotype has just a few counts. This CDR3 reads CASRGGRGSTDTQYF. The CDR3 bases are TGTGCCAGCAGAGGTGGGAGGGGGTCCACAGATACGCAGTATTTT. This chain connects TRBV6-1 to TRBJ2-3; maybe TRBD2 (7 bases). The CDR3 contains 15 residues. Germline V gene sequence: CDR1 MNHNS, CDR2 SASEGT. V was shortened by 6 bases and J by 2 bases, with 15 bases between the two germline ends.

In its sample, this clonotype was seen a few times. CDR3 region: CASKQLGSWGKNIQYF. The CDR3 bases are TGTGCCAGCAAACAACTAGGCTCCTGGGGGAAAAACATTCAGTACTTC. The genes are TRBV6-1 and TRBJ2-4; perhaps D is TRBD1 or TRBD2 (5 bases each). Trimming stripped 7 bases from V and 4 bases from J, with 20 bases between. Per the germline V gene, CDR1 is MNHNS and CDR2 is SASEGT. This CDR3 spans 16 amino acids.

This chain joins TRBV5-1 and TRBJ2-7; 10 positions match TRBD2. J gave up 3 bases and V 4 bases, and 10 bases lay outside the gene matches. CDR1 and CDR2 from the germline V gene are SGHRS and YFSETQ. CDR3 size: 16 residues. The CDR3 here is CASSPRGLADLYEQYF. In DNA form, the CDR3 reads TGCGCCAGCAGCCCCCGAGGACTAGCGGATCTCTACGAGCAGTACTTC.

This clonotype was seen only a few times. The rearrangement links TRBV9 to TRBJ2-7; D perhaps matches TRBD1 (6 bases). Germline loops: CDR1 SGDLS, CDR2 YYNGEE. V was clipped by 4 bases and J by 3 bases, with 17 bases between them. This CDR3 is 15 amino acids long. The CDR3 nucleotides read TGTGCCAGCAGCCTCCGGCCGGACAGTCTCTACGAGCAGTACTTC. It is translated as CASSLRPDSLYEQYF.

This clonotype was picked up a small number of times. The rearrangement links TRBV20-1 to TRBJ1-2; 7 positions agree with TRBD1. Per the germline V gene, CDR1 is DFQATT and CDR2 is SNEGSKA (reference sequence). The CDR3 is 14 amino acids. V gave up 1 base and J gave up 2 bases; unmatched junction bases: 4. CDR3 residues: CSARVARGNYGYTF. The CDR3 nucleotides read TGCAGTGCTAGAGTGGCCAGGGGGAACTATGGCTACACCTTC.

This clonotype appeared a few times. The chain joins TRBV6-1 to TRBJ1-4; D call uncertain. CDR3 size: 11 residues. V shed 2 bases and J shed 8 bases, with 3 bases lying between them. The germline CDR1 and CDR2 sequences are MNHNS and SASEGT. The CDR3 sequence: CASSESEKLFF. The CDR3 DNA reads TGTGCCAGCAGTGAATCGGAAAAACTGTTTTTT.

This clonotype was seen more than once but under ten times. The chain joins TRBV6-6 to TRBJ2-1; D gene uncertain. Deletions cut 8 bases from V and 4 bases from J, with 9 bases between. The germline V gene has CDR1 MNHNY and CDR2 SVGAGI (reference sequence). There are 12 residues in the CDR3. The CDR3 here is CASGPAYNEQFF. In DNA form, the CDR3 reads TGTGCCAGCGGACCAGCTTACAATGAGCAGTTCTTC.

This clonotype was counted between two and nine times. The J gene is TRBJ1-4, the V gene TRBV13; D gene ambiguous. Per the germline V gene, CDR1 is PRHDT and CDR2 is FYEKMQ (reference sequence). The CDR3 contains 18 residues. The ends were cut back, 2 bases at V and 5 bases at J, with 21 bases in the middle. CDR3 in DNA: TGTGCCAGCAGCTTACTTTTCGGTCCGACGAAAGAGAATGAAAAACTGTTTTTT. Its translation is CASSLLFGPTKENEKLFF.

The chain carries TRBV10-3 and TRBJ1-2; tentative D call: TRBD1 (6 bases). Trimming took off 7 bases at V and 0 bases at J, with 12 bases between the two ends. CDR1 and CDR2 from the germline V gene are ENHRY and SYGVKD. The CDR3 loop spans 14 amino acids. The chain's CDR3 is CAITKGQTNYGYTF. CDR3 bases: TGTGCCATCACGAAAGGACAGACTAACTATGGCTACACCTTC.

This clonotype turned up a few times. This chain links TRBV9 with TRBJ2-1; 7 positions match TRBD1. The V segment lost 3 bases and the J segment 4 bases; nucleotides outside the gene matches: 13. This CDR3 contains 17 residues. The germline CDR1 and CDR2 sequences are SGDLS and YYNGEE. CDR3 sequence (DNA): TGTGCCAGCAGCGAACTGACGACAGGGTCCAGTTACAATGAGCAGTTCTTC. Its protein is CASSELTTGSSYNEQFF.

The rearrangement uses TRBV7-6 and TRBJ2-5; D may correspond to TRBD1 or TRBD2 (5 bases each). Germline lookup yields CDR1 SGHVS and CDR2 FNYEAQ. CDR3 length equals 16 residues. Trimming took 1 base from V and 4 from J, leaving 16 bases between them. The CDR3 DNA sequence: TGTGCCAGCAGCTTAGATGGGGGACCATGGGGAGAGACCCAGTACTTC. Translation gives CASSLDGGPWGETQYF.

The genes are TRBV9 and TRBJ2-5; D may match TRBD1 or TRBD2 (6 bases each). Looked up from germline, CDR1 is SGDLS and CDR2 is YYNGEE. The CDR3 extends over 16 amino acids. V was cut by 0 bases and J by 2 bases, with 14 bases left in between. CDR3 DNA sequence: TGTGCCAGCAGCGTAGAGGGGGGCGGCTATCAAGAGACCCAGTACTTC. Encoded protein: CASSVEGGGYQETQYF.

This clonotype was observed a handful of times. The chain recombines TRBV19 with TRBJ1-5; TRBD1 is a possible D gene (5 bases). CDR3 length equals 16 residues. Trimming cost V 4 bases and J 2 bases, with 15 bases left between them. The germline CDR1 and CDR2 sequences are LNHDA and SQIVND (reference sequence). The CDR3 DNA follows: TGTGCCAGTAGTAATCGGGGCCCATATGGCAATCAGCCCCAGCATTTT. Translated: CASSNRGPYGNQPQHF.

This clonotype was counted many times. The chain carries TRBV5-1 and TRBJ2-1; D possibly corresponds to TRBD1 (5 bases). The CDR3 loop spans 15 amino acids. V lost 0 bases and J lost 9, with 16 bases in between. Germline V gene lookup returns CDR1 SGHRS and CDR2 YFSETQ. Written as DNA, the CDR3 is TGCGCCAGCAGCTTGGTCCGGGTAAGGACAAGTGAGCAGTTCTTC. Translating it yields CASSLVRVRTSEQFF.

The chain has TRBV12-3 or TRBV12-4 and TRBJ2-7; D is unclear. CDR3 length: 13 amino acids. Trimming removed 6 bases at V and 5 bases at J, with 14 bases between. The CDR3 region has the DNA TGTGCCAGCAGCTGGAAGGGTTTGAACGAGCAGTACTTC. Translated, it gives CASSWKGLNEQYF.

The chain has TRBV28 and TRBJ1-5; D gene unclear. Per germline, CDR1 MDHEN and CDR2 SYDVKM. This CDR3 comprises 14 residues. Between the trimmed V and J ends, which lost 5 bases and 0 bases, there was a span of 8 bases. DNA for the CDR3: TGTGCCAGCAGTGTTGTGATTAGCAATCAGCCCCAGCATTTT. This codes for CASSVVISNQPQHF.

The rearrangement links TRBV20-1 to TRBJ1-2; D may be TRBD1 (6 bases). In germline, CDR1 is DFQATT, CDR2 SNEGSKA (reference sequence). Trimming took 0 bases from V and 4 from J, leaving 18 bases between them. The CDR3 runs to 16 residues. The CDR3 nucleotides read TGCAGTGCTAGAGACCCACAGGGCCTGGGGCTCTATGGCTACACCTTC. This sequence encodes CSARDPQGLGLYGYTF.

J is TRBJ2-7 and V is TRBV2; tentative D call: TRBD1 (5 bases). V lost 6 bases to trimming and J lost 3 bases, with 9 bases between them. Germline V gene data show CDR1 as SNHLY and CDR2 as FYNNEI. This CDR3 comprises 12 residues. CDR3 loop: CASRPQGYEQYF. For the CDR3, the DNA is TGTGCCAGCAGGCCTCAGGGCTACGAGCAGTACTTC.

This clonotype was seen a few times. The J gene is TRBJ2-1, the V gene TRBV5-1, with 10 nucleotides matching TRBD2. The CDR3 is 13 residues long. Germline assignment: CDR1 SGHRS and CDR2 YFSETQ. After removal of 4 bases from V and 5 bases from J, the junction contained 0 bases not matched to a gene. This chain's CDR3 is CASSTSGDNEQFF. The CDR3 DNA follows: TGCGCCAGCAGCACTAGCGGGGACAATGAGCAGTTCTTC.